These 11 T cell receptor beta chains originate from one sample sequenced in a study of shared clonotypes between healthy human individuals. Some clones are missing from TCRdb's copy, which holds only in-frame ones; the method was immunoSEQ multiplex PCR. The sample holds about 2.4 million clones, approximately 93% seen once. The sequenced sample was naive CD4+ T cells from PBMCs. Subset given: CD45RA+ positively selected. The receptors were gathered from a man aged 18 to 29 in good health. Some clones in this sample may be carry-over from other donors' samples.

CDR3 in amino acids: CASGLGTSSADTQYF. CDR3 coding DNA: TGTGCTAGTGGTTTAGGGACTAGTTCGGCAGATACGCAGTATTTT. This chain joins TRBV12-5 and TRBJ2-3; 8 bases agree with TRBD2. The junction had 6 bases not matched to a gene; V was cut back by 3 bases and J by 4 bases. The CDR3 has 15 residues. The germline CDR1 and CDR2 sequences are LGHNT and FRNRAP.

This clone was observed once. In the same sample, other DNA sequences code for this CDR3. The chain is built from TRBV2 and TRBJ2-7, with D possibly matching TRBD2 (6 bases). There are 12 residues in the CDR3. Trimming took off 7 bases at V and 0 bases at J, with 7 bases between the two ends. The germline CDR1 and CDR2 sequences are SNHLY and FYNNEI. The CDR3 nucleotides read TGTGCCAGCACGGGACTCTCCTACGAGCAGTACTTC. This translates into CASTGLSYEQYF.

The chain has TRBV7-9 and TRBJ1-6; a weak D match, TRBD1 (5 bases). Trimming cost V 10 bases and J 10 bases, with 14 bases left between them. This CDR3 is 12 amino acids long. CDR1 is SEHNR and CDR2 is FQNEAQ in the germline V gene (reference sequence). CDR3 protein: CATIGEVSPLHF. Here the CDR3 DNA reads TGTGCCACGATAGGGGAGGTATCACCCCTCCACTTT.

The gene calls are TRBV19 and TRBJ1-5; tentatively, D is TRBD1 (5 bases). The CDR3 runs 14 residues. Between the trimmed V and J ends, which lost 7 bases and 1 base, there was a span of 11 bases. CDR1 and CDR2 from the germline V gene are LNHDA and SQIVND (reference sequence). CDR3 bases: TGTGCCAGTATATCGGGACTGAGCAATCAGCCCCAGCATTTT. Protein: CASISGLSNQPQHF. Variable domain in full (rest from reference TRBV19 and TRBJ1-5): DGGITQSPKYLFRKEGQNVTLSCEQNLNHDAMYWYRQDPGQGLRLIYYSQIVNDFQKGDIAEGYSVSREKKESFPLTVTSAQKNPTAFYLCASISGLSNQPQHFGDGTRLSIL.

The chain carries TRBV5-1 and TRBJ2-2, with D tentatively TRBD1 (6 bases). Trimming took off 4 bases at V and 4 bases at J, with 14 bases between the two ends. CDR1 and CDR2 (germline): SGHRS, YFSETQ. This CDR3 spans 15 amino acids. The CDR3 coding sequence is TGCGCCAGCAGCCAAGGGACAACCTTCACCGGGGAGCTGTTTTTT. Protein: CASSQGTTFTGELFF.

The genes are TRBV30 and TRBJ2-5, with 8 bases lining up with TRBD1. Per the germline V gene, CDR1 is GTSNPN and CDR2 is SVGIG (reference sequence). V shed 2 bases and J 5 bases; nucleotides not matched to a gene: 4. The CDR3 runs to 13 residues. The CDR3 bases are TGTGCCTGGAGTCAGACAGGGGTGGAGACCCAGTACTTC. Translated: CAWSQTGVETQYF.

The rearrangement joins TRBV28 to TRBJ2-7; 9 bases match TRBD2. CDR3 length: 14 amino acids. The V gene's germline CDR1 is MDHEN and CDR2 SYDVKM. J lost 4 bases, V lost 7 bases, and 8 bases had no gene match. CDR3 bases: TGTGCCAGCAACTCGGGACTAGCAAGGTACGAGCAGTACTTC. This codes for CASNSGLARYEQYF.

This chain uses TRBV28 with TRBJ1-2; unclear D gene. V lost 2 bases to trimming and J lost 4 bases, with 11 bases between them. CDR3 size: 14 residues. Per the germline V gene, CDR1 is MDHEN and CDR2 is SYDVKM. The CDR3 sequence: CASSLREPSYGYTF. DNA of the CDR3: TGTGCCAGCAGTTTACGGGAGCCTTCCTATGGCTACACCTTC.

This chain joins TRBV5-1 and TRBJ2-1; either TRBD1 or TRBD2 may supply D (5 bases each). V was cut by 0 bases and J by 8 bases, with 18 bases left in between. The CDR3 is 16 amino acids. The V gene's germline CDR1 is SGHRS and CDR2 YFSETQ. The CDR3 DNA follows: TGCGCCAGCAGCTTGGCCGGGGCTAGTTTCCCGGATGAGCAGTTCTTC. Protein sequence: CASSLAGASFPDEQFF.

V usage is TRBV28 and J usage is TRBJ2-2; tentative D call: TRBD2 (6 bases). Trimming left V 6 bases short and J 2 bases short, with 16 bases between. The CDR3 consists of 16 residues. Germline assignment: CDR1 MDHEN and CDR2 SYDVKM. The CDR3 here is CASRSNRDSNTGELFF. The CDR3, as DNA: TGTGCCAGCAGATCTAACCGGGACTCCAACACCGGGGAGCTGTTTTTT.

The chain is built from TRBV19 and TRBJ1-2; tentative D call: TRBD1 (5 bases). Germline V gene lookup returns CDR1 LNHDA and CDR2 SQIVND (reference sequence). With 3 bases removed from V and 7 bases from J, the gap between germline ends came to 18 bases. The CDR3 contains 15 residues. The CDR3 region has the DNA TGTGCCAGTAGTATTTCGCCCCAGGGACGTGGTGGCTACACCTTC. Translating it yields CASSISPQGRGGYTF. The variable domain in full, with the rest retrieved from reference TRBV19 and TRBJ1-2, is DGGITQSPKYLFRKEGQNVTLSCEQNLNHDAMYWYRQDPGQGLRLIYYSQIVNDFQKGDIAEGYSVSREKKESFPLTVTSAQKNPTAFYLCASSISPQGRGGYTFGSGTRLTVV.